The 2 T cell receptor beta chains below come from one sample, sequenced in a study of T cell responses to AZD1222 COVID-19 vaccine (dated by TCRdb to the early 2020s). In the paper's terms, the time point label means: about 28 days (+/-7) after the second vaccine dose. Libraries were made using the immunoSEQ multiplex PCR assay. TCRdb carries this immuneACCESS record with in-frame sequences only. Its versions omit some clonotypes, under half of them owing to an unresolved V gene in the studies checked, with the rest unexplained. The sample table holds about 180,000 clones, of which around 89% were seen once. The top ten clonotypes cover roughly 26% of the sample. Sequencing used peripheral blood, obtained 28 days after the second AZD1222 dose. These receptors were collected from an adult who received the AZD1222 COVID-19 vaccine.

V and J are TRBV18 and TRBJ1-4; unclear D gene. Trimming took off 1 base at V and 0 bases at J, with 9 bases between the two ends. Germline-derived CDR1 and CDR2 are KGHSH and LQKENI. The CDR3 runs to 16 residues. The CDR3 DNA reads as TGTGCCAGCTCACCACGACTGACTGCAACTAATGAAAAACTGTTTTTT. It translates to CASSPRLTATNEKLFF.

The rearrangement uses TRBV7-2 and TRBJ2-7; D possibly corresponds to TRBD2 (6 bases). CDR3 size: 15 residues. Trimming left V 2 bases short and J 6 bases short, with 17 bases between. Germline CDR1 and CDR2: SGHTA and FQGNSA. This CDR3 is CASSLTSGVSSEQYF. The CDR3 DNA is TGTGCCAGCAGCTTAACGTCGGGAGTTTCTTCCGAGCAGTACTTC.